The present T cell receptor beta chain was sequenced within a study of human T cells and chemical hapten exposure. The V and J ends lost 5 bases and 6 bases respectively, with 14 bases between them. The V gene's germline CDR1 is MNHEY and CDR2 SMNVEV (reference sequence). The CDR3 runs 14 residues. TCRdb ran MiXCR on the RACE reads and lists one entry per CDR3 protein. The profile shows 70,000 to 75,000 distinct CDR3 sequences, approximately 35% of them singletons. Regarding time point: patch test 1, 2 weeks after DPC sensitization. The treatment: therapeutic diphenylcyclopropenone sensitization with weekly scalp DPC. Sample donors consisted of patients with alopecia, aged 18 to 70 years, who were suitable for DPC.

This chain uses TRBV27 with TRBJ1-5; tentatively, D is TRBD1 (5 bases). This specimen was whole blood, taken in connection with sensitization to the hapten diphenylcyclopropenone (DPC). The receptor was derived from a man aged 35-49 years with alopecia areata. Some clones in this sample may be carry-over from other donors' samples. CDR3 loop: CASSTTGEVQPQHF. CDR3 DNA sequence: TGTGCCAGCAGTACCACAGGCGAGGTTCAGCCCCAGCATTTT.